These 27 T cell receptor beta chains were sequenced from one sample in a study of T cell repertoires in cytomegalovirus infection. The antigens these receptors bind are not known. TCRdb reanalysed the reads using MiXCR and keeps one entry per CDR3 protein. This table holds approximately 110,000 distinct CDR3 sequences, roughly two fifths found once. The sequenced sample was CD8+ T cells from cultured PBMCs, obtained from culture after CMV antigen stimulation. Every receptor here comes from a human donor in good health (CMV status not recorded). Some clones in this sample may be carry-over from other donors' samples.

The rearrangement joins TRBV7-3 to TRBJ2-5; D remains ambiguous. Trimming took 4 bases from V and 5 from J, leaving 17 bases between them. CDR1 is SGHTA and CDR2 is FQGTGA in the germline V gene. The CDR3 totals 15 residues. The CDR3 loop is CASSSSRVGIETQYF. CDR3 coding DNA: TGTGCCAGCAGCTCAAGCCGGGTTGGCATCGAGACCCAGTACTTC.

This sequence joins TRBV2 and TRBJ2-3; 15 bases match TRBD2. CDR1 is SNHLY and CDR2 is FYNNEI in the germline V gene. The V gene end was trimmed by 9 bases and the J gene end by 5 bases; junction bases not matched to a gene: 6. There are 15 residues in the CDR3. The CDR3 bases are TGTGCCAGTCCGGGACTAGCGGGGGGTTTAGATACGCAGTATTTT. Translation: CASPGLAGGLDTQYF.

The chain is built from TRBV27 and TRBJ1-2, with D possibly matching TRBD1 (6 bases). The CDR3 contains 13 residues. V gave up 11 bases and J gave up 5 bases, with 18 bases separating them. Germline assignment: CDR1 MNHEY and CDR2 SMNVEV (reference sequence). DNA of the CDR3: TGTGCCCTCCAGACAGGCAGGGTTTATGGCTACACCTTC. This encodes CALQTGRVYGYTF.

V gene TRBV11-2 combines with J gene TRBJ2-2; D may be TRBD1 (5 bases). The CDR3 has 16 residues. Trimming removed 5 bases from V and 3 bases from J, with 16 bases in between. Germline lookup yields CDR1 SGHAT and CDR2 FQNNGV. CDR3 in amino acids: CASSLKTPGYTGELFF. Here the CDR3 DNA reads TGTGCCAGCAGCCTCAAGACCCCAGGGTACACCGGGGAGCTGTTTTTT.

The chain combines TRBV3-1 with TRBJ2-5, with 8 bases lining up with TRBD2. Germline values: CDR1 LGHDT, CDR2 YNNKEL (reference sequence). V shed 7 bases and J 3 bases; nucleotides not matched to a gene: 4. The CDR3 sequence is 13 residues long. CDR3 in amino acids: CASNLGGEETQYF. The DNA of the CDR3 is TGTGCCAGCAACCTCGGGGGGGAAGAGACCCAGTACTTC.

DNA of the CDR3: TGTGCCAGCAGCTTAGTTTGGGGGACAGACACCGGGGAGCTGTTTTTT. Encoded protein: CASSLVWGTDTGELFF. The chain couples TRBV11-3 to TRBJ2-2, with 7 positions matching TRBD1. With 1 base clipped from V and 3 bases from J, the junction kept 5 bases outside the gene matches. Germline V gives CDR1 SGHNT, CDR2 YENEEA. This CDR3 comprises 16 residues.

In this sample, this clonotype turned up a few times. This chain's CDR3 is CASRGLAGGSSYEQYF. The CDR3 nucleotides are TGTGCCAGCAGGGGACTAGCGGGGGGGAGCTCCTACGAGCAGTACTTC. This chain links TRBV28 with TRBJ2-7; TRBD2 matches 16 bases. The trim removed 6 bases at V and 0 bases at J, leaving 2 bases unmatched. CDR3 length: 16 amino acids. The germline CDR1 and CDR2 sequences are MDHEN and SYDVKM.

This sequence joins TRBV7-8 and TRBJ1-2, with 8 bases fitting TRBD1. Germline V lookup: CDR1 SGHVS, CDR2 FQNEAQ. The CDR3 spans 19 residues. Trimming at V came to 1 base and at J to 0 bases, leaving 13 bases not matched to a gene. The CDR3 sequence is CASSLGVGGTGEANYGYTF. The CDR3 bases are TGTGCCAGCAGCTTAGGGGTGGGTGGGACAGGAGAGGCTAACTATGGCTACACCTTC.

V usage is TRBV7-9 and J usage is TRBJ1-3, with TRBD1 identical over 8 bases. The CDR3 consists of 15 residues. Germline loops: CDR1 SEHNR, CDR2 FQNEAQ (reference sequence). V was clipped by 3 bases and J by 4 bases; unmatched bases: 5. CDR3 DNA: TGTGCCAGCAGCTTTTCCGGGACAGGAGGAAACACCATATATTTT. Amino acids: CASSFSGTGGNTIYF.

This clonotype was counted between two and nine times. The chain links TRBV5-1 to TRBJ1-1; 11 positions match TRBD1. V was pared by 4 bases and J by 1 base, with 3 bases of the junction left unmatched. In germline, CDR1 is SGHRS, CDR2 YFSETQ. This CDR3 spans 15 amino acids. The CDR3 sequence is CASSPGQGANTEAFF. CDR3 coding DNA: TGCGCCAGCAGCCCCGGACAGGGGGCGAACACTGAAGCTTTCTTT.

The rearrangement links TRBV19 to TRBJ2-1; possibly TRBD1 for D (5 bases). V was clipped by 3 bases and J by 4 bases, with 13 bases between them. This CDR3 comprises 15 residues. The germline V gene encodes CDR1 LNHDA and CDR2 SQIVND (reference sequence). CDR3 DNA sequence: TGTGCCAGTAGTATTTCTGCGACAGAATACAATGAGCAGTTCTTC. Protein: CASSISATEYNEQFF.

This clonotype occurred a few times. The genes are TRBV15 and TRBJ2-3; D possibly matches TRBD1 or TRBD2 (5 bases each). The CDR3 contains 15 residues. Looked up from germline, CDR1 is LNHNV and CDR2 is YYDKDF (reference sequence). V lost 3 bases and J lost 1, with 11 bases in between. CDR3 coding DNA: TGTGCCACCAGCAGGGGGGACGGGGGCACAGATACGCAGTATTTT. Protein sequence: CATSRGDGGTDTQYF.

The rearrangement links TRBV29-1 to TRBJ2-7, with 16 bases lining up with TRBD2. CDR1 and CDR2 from the germline V gene are SQVTM and ANQGSEA. The CDR3 contains 14 residues. Trimming cost V 4 bases and J 7 bases; bases outside gene matches: 4. This CDR3 reads CSVGGLAGGLEQYF. The CDR3 bases are TGCAGCGTTGGGGGACTAGCGGGGGGGCTTGAGCAGTACTTC.

CDR3 amino acids: CASSLGWTGMNTEAFF. The DNA of the CDR3 is TGTGCCAGCAGCTTAGGGTGGACGGGGATGAACACTGAAGCTTTCTTT. The chain is built from TRBV11-1 and TRBJ1-1; no clear D gene. This CDR3 is built from 16 residues. Germline CDR1 reads SGHAT; CDR2 reads FQDESV (reference sequence). V was trimmed by 1 base and J by 0 bases, leaving 12 bases between them.

This clonotype was detected a few times. V is TRBV6-5 and J is TRBJ2-3; 7 nucleotides line up with TRBD2. V shed 5 bases and J 8 bases; nucleotides not matched to a gene: 13. This CDR3 spans 15 amino acids. The germline V gene encodes CDR1 MNHEY and CDR2 SVGAGI. The CDR3 is CASSPAGDPTATQYF. CDR3 DNA sequence: TGTGCCAGCAGTCCCGCGGGAGACCCCACTGCTACGCAGTATTTT.

This clonotype was found a few times. The J gene is TRBJ2-1, the V gene TRBV13; TRBD1 is a possible D gene (5 bases). This CDR3 has 13 amino acids. V lost 9 bases, J lost 2 bases, and 11 bases lay in between. Germline assignment: CDR1 PRHDT and CDR2 FYEKMQ (reference sequence). CDR3 sequence (DNA): TGTGCCAGTTCAGGGCCTACCTACAATGAGCAGTTCTTC. Translating it yields CASSGPTYNEQFF. Using reference TRBV13 and TRBJ2-1 for the parts outside the CDR3, the full variable domain is AAGVIQSPRHLIKEKRETATLKCYPIPRHDTVYWYQQGPGQDPQFLISFYEKMQSDKGSIPDRFSAQQFSDYHSELNMSSLELGDSALYFCASSGPTYNEQFFGPGTRLTVL.

This clonotype has only a few counts. The rearrangement joins TRBV7-9 to TRBJ1-5; D not certain. Between the trimmed V and J ends, which lost 5 bases and 0 bases, there was a span of 8 bases. The germline V gene has CDR1 SEHNR and CDR2 FQNEAQ (reference sequence). This CDR3 is built from 14 residues. CDR3 in amino acids: CASSRTDSNQPQHF. CDR3 bases: TGTGCCAGCAGCCGGACGGATAGCAATCAGCCCCAGCATTTT.

The chain couples TRBV7-2 to TRBJ1-2; D remains unclear. The CDR3 is 12 residues long. Germline CDR1 is SGHTA and CDR2 is FQGNSA. Between the trimmed V and J ends, which lost 5 bases and 3 bases, there was a span of 7 bases. The CDR3 loop reads CASSPDHYGYTF. The CDR3 nucleotides are TGTGCCAGCAGCCCAGACCACTATGGCTACACCTTC.

The genes are TRBV19 and TRBJ2-3; tentatively, D is TRBD2 (7 bases). The CDR3 runs 15 residues. Germline CDR1 LNHDA, CDR2 SQIVND (reference sequence). V shed 4 bases and J shed 4 bases, with 15 bases lying between them. CDR3 residues: CASSTPGGGADTQYF. The CDR3 nucleotides read TGTGCCAGTAGTACGCCGGGGGGCGGCGCAGATACGCAGTATTTT.

V is TRBV6-5 and J is TRBJ1-4; a possible D gene is TRBD1 (6 bases). From germline, CDR1 is MNHEY and CDR2 SVGAGI. Trimming shortened V by 7 bases and J by 6 bases, and 15 bases separated the two germline ends. This CDR3 spans 14 amino acids. The CDR3 DNA is TGTGCCAGCAACCAAAGGGCAGGGGATGAAAAACTGTTTTTT. This codes for CASNQRAGDEKLFF.

This sequence joins TRBV7-9 and TRBJ2-1; 9 bases map to TRBD1. Trimming took 5 bases from V and 6 from J; bases not matched to a gene: 8. This CDR3 spans 15 amino acids. The V gene's germline CDR1 is SEHNR and CDR2 FQNEAQ (reference sequence). CDR3 loop: CASSPRDRAINEQFF. The CDR3 coding sequence is TGTGCCAGCAGCCCCCGGGACAGGGCTATCAATGAGCAGTTCTTC.

This chain uses TRBV12-5 with TRBJ1-2; D is undetermined. V lost 1 base, J lost 6 bases, and 15 bases lay in between. There are 15 residues in the CDR3. Germline values: CDR1 LGHNT, CDR2 FRNRAP. The CDR3 nucleotides are TGTGCTAGTGGTTTGGCTTCGGGGATGGGCGATGGCTACACCTTC. Encoded protein: CASGLASGMGDGYTF.

V and J are TRBV12-3 or TRBV12-4 and TRBJ1-1; 12 bases fit TRBD1. Germline trimming cut 5 bases from V and 0 bases from J; bases unmatched to any gene: 4. The CDR3 extends over 16 amino acids. For the CDR3, the DNA is TGTGCCAGCAGTCCCGGGACAGGGGGCCTGAACACTGAAGCTTTCTTT. As protein: CASSPGTGGLNTEAFF.

This chain links TRBV20-1 with TRBJ1-3, with D possibly matching TRBD1 (5 bases). Deletions cut 0 bases from V and 9 bases from J, with 15 bases between. Germline-derived CDR1 and CDR2 are DFQATT and SNEGSKA (reference sequence). The CDR3 loop spans 14 amino acids. The CDR3 reads CSARDWDGPGTIYF. The DNA for the CDR3 is TGCAGTGCTAGAGATTGGGACGGGCCGGGCACCATATATTTT.

This clonotype was counted only a few times. The chain employs TRBV7-2 and TRBJ2-7; 16 bases fit TRBD2. The J segment lost 5 bases and the V segment lost 2 bases, leaving 12 bases of the junction unmatched. CDR1 and CDR2 from the germline V gene are SGHTA and FQGNSA. This CDR3 has 19 residues. The CDR3 DNA reads TGTGCCAGCAGCTTATACGGGACTAGCGGGGGGGCCGGGGGCCACGAGCAGTACTTC. Protein: CASSLYGTSGGAGGHEQYF.

In this sample, this clonotype turned up many times. V gene TRBV18 combines with J gene TRBJ2-7; possible D gene TRBD1, 5 bases. V dropped 8 bases and J dropped 0 bases, with 11 bases sitting between them. The CDR3 is 13 residues long. Germline lookup yields CDR1 KGHSH and CDR2 LQKENI. The CDR3 DNA is TGTGCCAGCAGTCCCGACAGCTCCTACGAGCAGTACTTC. Amino acid sequence: CASSPDSSYEQYF. Looking up the rest from reference TRBV18 and TRBJ2-7 gives the full variable domain: NAGVMQNPRHLVRRRGQEARLRCSPMKGHSHVYWYRQLPEEGLKFMVYLQKENIIDESGMPKERFSAEFPKEGPSILRIQQVVRGDSAAYFCASSPDSSYEQYFGPGTRLTVT.

The chain carries TRBV2 and TRBJ2-7, with 7 bases identical to TRBD1. V was clipped by 2 bases and J by 2 bases; unmatched bases: 3. Germline values: CDR1 SNHLY, CDR2 FYNNEI. The CDR3 has 14 amino acids. Here the CDR3 reads CASSEWQGAYEQYF. The CDR3 DNA reads as TGTGCCAGCAGTGAATGGCAGGGGGCCTACGAGCAGTACTTC. The full variable domain, completed using reference TRBV2 and TRBJ2-7, is EPEVTQTPSHQVTQMGQEVILRCVPISNHLYFYWYRQILGQKVEFLVSFYNNEISEKSEIFDDQFSVERPDGSNFTLKIRSTKLEDSAMYFCASSEWQGAYEQYFGPGTRLTVT.